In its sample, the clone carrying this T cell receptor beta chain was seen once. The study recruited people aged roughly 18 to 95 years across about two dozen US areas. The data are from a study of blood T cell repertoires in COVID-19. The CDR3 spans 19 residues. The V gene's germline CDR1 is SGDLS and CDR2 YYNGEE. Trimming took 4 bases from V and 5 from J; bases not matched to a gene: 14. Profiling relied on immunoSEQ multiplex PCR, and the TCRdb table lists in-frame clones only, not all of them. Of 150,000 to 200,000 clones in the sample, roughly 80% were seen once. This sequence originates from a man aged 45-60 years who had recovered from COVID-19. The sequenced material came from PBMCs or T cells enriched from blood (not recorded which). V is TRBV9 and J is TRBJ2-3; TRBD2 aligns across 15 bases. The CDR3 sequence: CASSPEGLAGGHLIDTQYF. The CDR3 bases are TGTGCCAGCAGCCCAGAAGGACTAGCGGGGGGGCATTTAATAGATACGCAGTATTTT.